The clone carrying this T cell receptor beta chain was recorded many times. Per germline, CDR1 MNHEY and CDR2 SMNVEV (reference sequence). V trimming: 6 bases; J trimming: 2 bases; junction bases outside the gene matches: 9. The CDR3 is made up of 15 amino acids. Fresh peripheral blood, approximately 10 ml, yielded the PBMCs. Researchers took RNA transcripts and amplified the TCR beta CDR3 regions from them. First-round RT-PCR with HTBI primers amplified the TCR CDR3 region. TCRdb used MiXCR to reprocess the multiplex PCR reads, holding one entry per CDR3 protein. The profile shows around 450,000 distinct CDR3 sequences, 15% to 19% of them singletons. This specimen belongs to a study of T cells in Graves' hyperthyroidism and ophthalmopathy.

The sequence was obtained from a woman aged 18-30 years with Graves' hyperthyroidism. The material sequenced was blood. The J gene is TRBJ1-1, the V gene TRBV27, with 7 bases identical to TRBD1. CDR3 DNA sequence: TGTGCCAGCAGGGGACCGGACAGGTGCAACACTGAAGCTTTCTTT. It specifies CASRGPDRCNTEAFF.